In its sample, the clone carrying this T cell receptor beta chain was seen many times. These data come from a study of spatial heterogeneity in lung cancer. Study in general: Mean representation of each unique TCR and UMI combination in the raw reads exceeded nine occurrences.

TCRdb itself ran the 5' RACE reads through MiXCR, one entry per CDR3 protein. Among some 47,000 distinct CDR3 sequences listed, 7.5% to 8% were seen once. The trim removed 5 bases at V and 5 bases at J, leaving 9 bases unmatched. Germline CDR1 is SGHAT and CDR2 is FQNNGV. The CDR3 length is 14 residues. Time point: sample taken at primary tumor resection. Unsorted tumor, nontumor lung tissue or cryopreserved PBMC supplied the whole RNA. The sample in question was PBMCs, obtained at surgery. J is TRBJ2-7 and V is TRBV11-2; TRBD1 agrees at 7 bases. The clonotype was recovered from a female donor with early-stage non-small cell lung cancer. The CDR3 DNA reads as TGTGCCAGCAGCCCAGGGACAGTCTCGGACGAGCAGTACTTC. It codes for CASSPGTVSDEQYF.